The T cell receptor (beta chain) described here comes from a study of blood T cells in healthy people across ages. Study-level points and caveats: Measured against age, TCR beta diversity per million T cells decreased in a roughly linear manner. Donor CMV status, an unknown factor, possibly confounded changes in expanded clonotypes.

As regards this clonotype: The antigen is undetermined.

Isolation recovered at least 7 million PBMCs from every sample. A second roughly 6 to 12 cycle PCR used barcoded and J-beta primers. MiXCR, run by TCRdb on the 5' RACE reads, gives a single entry per CDR3 protein. The table shows about 1.8 million distinct CDR3 sequences, with about 50% occurring only once. The sequence came from a woman in her forties in good health. Sequences were obtained from blood.

In DNA form, the CDR3 reads TGTGCCAGCAGTCCCACTAGCGGGGCTTTCGAGCAGTACTTC. Translation gives CASSPTSGAFEQYF. This rearrangement joins TRBV27 to TRBJ2-5; 10 bases line up with TRBD2. The DNA end lines up better with TRBJ2-7; the J call may be wrong. The germline V gene has CDR1 MNHEY and CDR2 SMNVEV (reference sequence). The CDR3 length is 14 residues.